This T cell receptor (beta chain) was obtained from a study of cytomegalovirus exposure and HLA in healthy donors. Study outcomes and limitations: Later on, analysis showed that most CMV-associated TCR beta chains appeared to be HLA-restricted.

PCR amplification relied on 60 Vbeta primers (plus 13 Jbeta primers). TCRdb's copy holds only in-frame clones and misses some; the assay was immunoSEQ multiplex PCR. The sample has approximately 40,000 clones; approximately 82% are singletons. To note about this clone: Its matching antigen is unknown.

Trimming removed 6 bases at V and 0 bases at J, with 11 bases between. In germline, CDR1 is SNHLY, CDR2 FYNNEI. The CDR3 has 14 amino acids. At sampling all donors were nominally healthy, likely with unrecorded immune exposures. The sample was PBMCs. This rearrangement joins TRBV2 to TRBJ1-1; D may be TRBD1 (5 bases). This receptor was identified in a woman between 18 and 29 years old in good health and CMV-seropositive. The CDR3 sequence is CASSAGLLNTEAFF. The CDR3 region has the DNA TGTGCCAGCAGCGCGGGACTCTTGAACACTGAAGCTTTCTTT.